A single T cell receptor (beta chain) is shown here with its context. Its cognate antigen has yet to be identified. Base qualities are not at hand, and no much larger clone is one base apart. Trimming accounts for 0 bases at V and 7 bases at J, while the number of junction bases matched to no gene is 8. The CDR3 contains 16 residues, cysteine and phenylalanine counted. The only DNA kept is the CDR3, 48 bases in frame from the first base. CDR1 and CDR2 are drawn from the germline V gene: LGHNA, YSLEER. Library preparation used the immunoSEQ multiplex PCR assay. A mixture of 60 forward primers for TCR Vbeta segments and 13 reverse primers for TCR Jbeta segments was used in the multiplex PCR. The CDR3 region of rearranged TCR beta genes was amplified from genomic DNA by a multiplex PCR assay. On the Illumina HiSeq System, the amplified TCR beta libraries were sequenced as 87-base-pair reads. The study's own analysis went as follows. A later analysis counted about 76 million unique TCR beta chains across the 600 to 850 repertoires, and some 11 million of these chains were shared by at least two donors. To remove PCR and sequencing errors, raw reads were error-corrected and collapsed into unique sequences using a nearest-neighbor algorithm that merged closely related sequences. V, D and J gene segments were assigned by aligning CDR3 sequences to IMGT reference sequences. For a sequence to be retained, a match of at least six nucleotides to both a V gene segment and a J gene segment was required. Rearrangements were classified as productive when the CDR3 lacked stop codons and remained in frame with V and J, and all other rearrangements were classified as non-productive. Following IMGT convention, CDR3 was defined as the stretch from the second conserved V-encoded cysteine up to the conserved J-encoded phenylalanine. The earlier analysis of roughly 590 of the donors excluded sequences that lacked an unambiguous match to a single V gene segment. An earlier analysis of 587 of the donors called V segments functional above 56.7% productive rearrangements and segregating when the between-donor standard deviation exceeded 5%. A statistical classification framework was built for diagnosing cytomegalovirus status from the catalog of TCR beta chain sequences. In a later analysis, V and J genes were assigned by comparing TCR nucleotide sequences against IMGT/GENE-DB human TR gene sequences. In a later analysis, CDR3 sequences and most-parsimonious VDJ recombination scenarios were assigned using the TCRdist pipeline. In a later analysis, each TCR beta chain was defined by its CDR3 amino acid sequence together with its V-gene family, and reads without a unique V-gene family were excluded. To address suspected cross-contamination and a sequencing artifact, a later analysis removed 592 highly shared, low-generation-probability nucleotide sequences. In a later analysis, a clonal expansion index was calculated for each public chain from normalized within-repertoire ranks of inferred template counts. In a later analysis, generation probabilities were computed with a VDJ recombination model fitted to out-of-frame rearrangements, and the resulting probabilities were checked against IGoR. A later analysis scored TCR-TCR, TCR-HLA and TCR-CMV co-occurrence with hypergeometric tests, applying a repertoire-size bias correction to TCR pairs. A later analysis estimated false discovery rates by permuting HLA or CMV assignments 20 times. In a later analysis, co-occurring TCRs were grouped using DBSCAN, with TCRdist sequence similarity added in when clustering inside HLA-allele-positive subsets. Repertoires with fewer than 30,000 or more than 120,000 public chains, plus five repertoires with anomalous nucleotide sharing, were excluded from co-occurrence clustering. TCRdb obtained this table from immuneACCESS and retained in-frame rearrangements with V and J assigned. These tables miss some clones; where compared with another copy, unresolved V genes account for less than half of the shortfall, and the remainder is unexplained. The V and J calls and clone size come from that table; D and trimming were worked out from the DNA. The sample table records approximately 78,000 clones; 65% to 80% of these occur just once. The ten most abundant clones make up roughly 21% of the sample.

The data originate from a study of cytomegalovirus exposure and HLA in healthy donors (dated by TCRdb to about 2017). At the level of the whole study: An earlier analysis of some 600 of the donors reported 276 Gb of sequence data and 95 million to 120 million unique TCR beta sequences obtained from some 170 million T cells. The study used immunosequencing to profile the T cell repertoires of approximately 690 subjects and linked those repertoires to cytomegalovirus serostatus. A later genetic analysis took genome-wide SNP genotypes for about 55% of the 666 donors and used that subset as a discovery cohort. HLA typing included class I and class II loci at four-digit resolution. An early release that covered 500 to 800 HLA-typed donors contained 300 to 350 gigabases of sequencing data and tens of millions of unique TCR sequences. The study aimed to test whether signatures of past pathogen exposure could be identified by cataloging public T cell receptors. The number of donors typed differed by locus, with about 620-630 for A, B, C, DRB1 and DQB1, roughly 520 for DQA1, 606 for DPA1, and about 450 for DPB1. A later analysis re-analyzed previously published TCR beta repertoires from 666 donors and added high-resolution HLA genotyping to study TCR occurrence patterns. In an earlier analysis of roughly 600 of the donors, high-throughput TCR beta sequencing was used to judge whether each TCR beta V gene segment behaved as functional or pseudogenic. The later analysis used no new phenotypic data to find candidate immune exposures, relying instead on TCR beta sequences and their occurrence across donors. High-throughput TCR immunosequencing, statistical association of individual TCRs with disease status, and machine learning were combined to predict cytomegalovirus infection status. Besides the first cohort of under 700 subjects, a separate validation cohort made up of 120 different subjects was used. All discovery cohort repertoires had been generated on a single sequencing platform. Donor age, sex, ethnicity and CMV serostatus were collected together with the repertoire data. A handful of DR-DQ haplotypes were treated as single units for association and clustering because of strong linkage in the cohort. Of the approximately 400 genotyped donors, approximately 82% fell in the genetic ancestry cluster associated with self-reported Caucasian donors. Among 398 genotyped donors of the cohort, an average of approximately 250,000 unique TCR beta nucleotide sequences were sequenced per donor, 15% to 20% of them non-productive. Overall study outcomes, separate from this receptor: A later analysis found that TCR association rates varied across HLA loci, with DRB1 alleles showing the most associated TCRs and HLA-C alleles the fewest. Three of the identified cytomegalovirus-associated TCR beta chains were confirmed in vitro to be specific for cytomegalovirus antigens. For the cohort, immune exposure information was limited to CMV serostatus. Over 15 rarely observed V segments, including chromosome 9 orphons, were excluded from the earlier analysis of some 590 of the donors because counts were too low. When HLA alleles, especially DR and DQ, strongly co-occurred, TCR associations were difficult to assign to individual alleles. Correlated functional status among segregating V segments might be attributable to linkage disequilibrium, but an unknown experimental factor could not be ruled out. Most TCR sequences were seen in very few donors, while some public TCRs were found in many individuals. In an earlier analysis of 587 of the donors, most TCR beta V segments appeared in productive rearrangements about 87% or about 30% of the time, broadly matching IMGT annotations. In a later analysis, HLA-associated TCR beta chains showed more clonal expansion and lower generation probabilities than non-associated chains that were equally common. In a later analysis, most CMV-associated TCR beta chains were found to appear HLA-restricted, with HLA associations seemingly driven largely by CMV exposure. The study listed 150 to 200 TCR beta chains as associated with cytomegalovirus. The cohort was sequenced for TCR beta chains only, and without alpha or paired-chain data the features that could be detected were limited. A cluster of highly shared sequence variants was judged likely to represent a technical artifact of the sequencing pipeline. An association between a missense DCLRE1C variant and V-gene and J-gene trimming of TCR beta chains was found in a later genetic analysis and replicated in an independent cohort. Cytomegalovirus status was reported to be diagnosed by the classifier with high specificity and sensitivity in both the original and validation cohorts. HLA typing was unavailable for some donors at each locus, so association tests used only the typed subset. A further reported finding was that TCR beta sequences accurately predicted the HLA-A and HLA-B alleles for most subjects in the first cohort. According to the authors, the approach could potentially be generalized to other disease states and immunological phenotypes. A later genetic analysis reported fewer N-insertions in productive TCRs among donors in an Asian-associated ancestry cluster than the approximately 700-donor mean. A later analysis reported that several top co-occurrence clusters appeared linked to parvovirus B19, influenza, CMV and Epstein-Barr virus. The 87-base-pair reads could not distinguish some IMGT-functional V segments, including TRBV6-2 and TRBV6-3, so those segments were excluded. A later analysis associated 16,951 TCR beta sequences with specific HLA alleles at a false discovery rate of 0.05. Sequencing depth was assumed to be roughly uniform across donors in the presence/absence analyses, though that assumption may not hold.

In total, approximately 690 healthy bone marrow donors made up the cohort. At the time of sampling, every cohort member was nominally healthy, though immune exposures that went unrecorded were likely present. The donor tested CMV seropositive, placing the donor among the approximately 310 seropositive members of the cohort. Every donor gave a peripheral blood sample, and the peripheral blood mononuclear cells from that sample were used for TCR beta sequencing. Genomic DNA extraction from the blood cell samples was performed with the Qiagen DNeasy Blood Extraction Kit. The specimen sequenced was PBMCs. The receptor was isolated from a man between 35 and 55 years old in good health and CMV-seropositive. The sequence is built from TRBV4-3 and TRBJ1-5; 8 nucleotides in the junction match TRBD1. The CDR3 protein sequence reads: CASSQDPGQGGQPQHF. The DNA sequence is TGCGCCAGCAGCCAAGATCCCGGACAGGGCGGGCAGCCCCAGCATTTT.